This passage covers 17 T cell receptor delta chains from one sample sequenced in a study of gamma-delta T cells after stem cell transplantation. TCRdb called clones anew from the RT-PCR reads with CATT. The table includes about 3,500 delta-chain clones, around 10% detected once. Sequences were obtained from gamma-delta T cells. The source is a human donor. It is not recorded whose cells these are; they may come from a transplant donor.

The chain employs TRDV1 and TRDJ1, with 7 positions matching TRDD3. V lost 0 bases to trimming and J lost 3 bases; unmatched junction nucleotides: 13. CDR3 length: 18 amino acids. Germline-derived CDR1 and CDR2 are TSWWSYY and QGS. This CDR3 is CALGELRGDSYHADKLIF. The CDR3 nucleotides are TGTGCTCTTGGGGAACTGAGAGGGGATAGTTATCACGCCGATAAACTCATCTTT.

About this clone: A much larger clonotype is one base distant, so this may be a read error. The genes are TRDV2 and TRDJ1; D is ambiguous. Because TCRdb records no J gene, it was assigned here through a match of the DNA to germline. V lost 1 base, J lost 2 bases, and 16 bases lay in between. Looked up from germline, CDR1 is GEAIGNYY and CDR2 is EKD. The CDR3 sequence is 16 residues long. CDR3 amino acids: CACDTVALRETDKLIF. CDR3 nucleotides: TGTGCCTGTGACACGGTGGCCTTAAGGGAGACCGATAAACTCATCTTT.

As to this clone: Germline is not matched at one junction end, which may reflect a read error. V usage is TRDV1 and J usage is TRDJ1; TRDD3 matches at 13 bases. CDR1 is TSWWSYY, CDR2 QGS, per germline. The CDR3 is 26 amino acids. CDR3 nucleotide sequence: TGTGCTCTTGGGGATGGGAGTATTCCTACGGCTTACTGGGGGATACGAGGGGTACGAGACACGGATAAACTCATCTTT. This sequence encodes CALGDGSIPTAYWGIRGVRDTDKLIF.

Note on this clone: This may arise from a read error, as a much more abundant clone is one base away. V gene TRDV2 was called; the J gene was not; the table's D call TRDD3 went unverified against the DNA. Germline assignment: CDR1 GEAIGNYY and CDR2 EKD. This CDR3 comprises 15 residues. The CDR3 sequence is CACDTVLGDTDKHIF. The CDR3 bases are TGTGCCTGTGACACCGTACTGGGGGATACCGATAAACACATCTTT.

This chain links TRDV3 with TRDJ1; D uncertain. V lost 4 bases and J 2 bases, leaving 14 bases between the germline ends. Germline CDR1 is TVYSNPD and CDR2 is GDNSRS (reference sequence). The CDR3 extends over 13 amino acids. The CDR3 here is CASNFSVTDKLIF. The CDR3 DNA reads as TGTGCCTCCAACTTTTCTGTAACCGATAAACTCATCTTT.

In regard to this clone: At one end the junction does not follow the germline gene, possibly because of a read error. The V call is TRDV1, the J call TRDJ1; perhaps TRDD3 as D (5 bases). The J gene was missing in TCRdb and was found by matching the end of the DNA to germline. The CDR3 totals 13 residues. CDR1 TSWWSYY and CDR2 QGS come from the germline V gene. DNA of the CDR3: TGTGCGCTTGGGTCGGGATACACCGATAAACTCATCTTT. Amino acids: CALGSGYTDKLIF.

The chain has TRDV1 and TRDJ1; 8 nucleotides align to TRDD3. CDR1 and CDR2 from the germline V gene are TSWWSYY and QGS. The CDR3 covers 23 residues. V was clipped by 4 bases and J by 3 bases; unmatched bases: 31. The CDR3 sequence is CALGVPSLPTRGIIPRWADKLIF. The DNA of the CDR3 is TGTGCTCTTGGGGTCCCCTCCCTCCCTACGAGGGGGATAATCCCCCGTTGGGCCGATAAACTCATCTTT.

In this sample, this clone is large. Other DNA sequences of this sample code for an identical CDR3. This sequence joins TRDV2 and TRDJ1; possibly TRDD3 for D (5 bases). V was cut by 1 base and J by 0 bases, with 11 bases left in between. The CDR3 consists of 15 residues. Germline V lookup: CDR1 GEAIGNYY, CDR2 EKD. The CDR3 DNA sequence: TGTGCCTGTGACACGGGGGCACTGTACACCGATAAACTCATCTTT. Amino acids: CACDTGALYTDKLIF.

The chain links TRDV1 to TRDJ1; D perhaps matches TRDD3 (10 bases). Trimming removed 5 bases from V and 7 bases from J, with 32 bases in between. The CDR3 has 19 residues. Germline V gene data show CDR1 as TSWWSYY and CDR2 as QGS. The CDR3 DNA reads TGTGCTCTTGGGACCCACCGCCTTCCTACGGGGGATACGGGGGGTAAACTCATCTTT. Protein sequence: CALGTHRLPTGDTGGKLIF.

The chain has TRDV1 and TRDJ2, with 7 bases matching TRDD2. J gave up 0 bases and V 4 bases, and 14 bases lay outside the gene matches. Germline CDR1 TSWWSYY, CDR2 QGS. The CDR3 contains 19 residues. DNA for the CDR3: TGTGCTCTTGGGGGGGCGGATTCCTACCTGGCTCCTTTGACAGCACAACTCTTCTTT. Encoded protein: CALGGADSYLAPLTAQLFF.

This clone was seen more than once but under ten times. V is TRDV2 and J is TRDJ3; tentatively, D is TRDD3 (5 bases). The CDR3 totals 18 residues. The germline V gene encodes CDR1 GEAIGNYY and CDR2 EKD. With 0 bases removed from V and 0 bases from J, the gap between germline ends came to 11 bases. CDR3 sequence (DNA): TGTGCCTGTGACACCGGGGGCCAAATCTCCTGGGACACCCGACAGATGTTTTTC. This gives the protein CACDTGGQISWDTRQMFF.

In its sample, this clone was seen a few times. Being one base from a much bigger clone, this may be a read error. The CDR3 DNA reads TGTGCTCTTGGGTTCTCGGAAGTCCCGACTTTTCAAGTGGGCTGGGGTAACGATAAACTCATCTTT. Translation gives CALGFSEVPTFQVGWGNDKLIF. The genes are TRDV1 and TRDJ1, with D maybe TRDD3 (6 bases). The V and J ends lost 5 bases and 4 bases respectively, with 38 bases between them. This CDR3 is built from 22 residues. Germline values: CDR1 TSWWSYY, CDR2 QGS.

The chain combines TRDV1 with TRDJ2, with 10 bases fitting TRDD3. This CDR3 is 19 amino acids long. After removal of 2 bases from V and 8 bases from J, the junction contained 17 bases not matched to a gene. Germline V gene data show CDR1 as TSWWSYY and CDR2 as QGS. CDR3 coding DNA: TGTGCTCTTGGGGAATCTAAGGGTCTGGGGGATAAGGGACCCGCACAACTCTTCTTT. Translated, it gives CALGESKGLGDKGPAQLFF.

V gene TRDV1 combines with J gene TRDJ2; D unclear. No J gene is reported in TCRdb; it was inferred here by comparing the DNA with germline. V dropped 3 bases and J dropped 4 bases, with 6 bases sitting between them. The germline gives CDR1 TSWWSYY, CDR2 QGS. The CDR3 sequence is 13 residues long. CDR3 sequence (DNA): TGTGCTCTTGGGGACGGCCCGACAGCACAACTCTTCTTT. It is translated as CALGDGPTAQLFF.

Relative to its sample, this clone is medium-sized. The chain has TRDV1 and TRDJ1; 9 positions match TRDD3. Per the germline V gene, CDR1 is TSWWSYY and CDR2 is QGS. The V segment lost 1 base and the J segment 10 bases; nucleotides outside the gene matches: 25. The CDR3 has 20 amino acids. CDR3 bases: TGTGCTCTTGGGGAACACCTTCTTGGCGTCCCAGGGGGGGATACAGTGCGACTCATCTTT. Its protein product is CALGEHLLGVPGGDTVRLIF.

The rearrangement uses TRDV3 and TRDJ1; 11 positions match TRDD3. V was pared by 2 bases and J by 4 bases, with 30 bases of the junction left unmatched. CDR1 is TVYSNPD, CDR2 GDNSRS, per germline (reference sequence). This CDR3 has 22 residues. The CDR3 here is CAFGSPTRGGVLGDKPHDKLIF. In DNA form, the CDR3 reads TGTGCCTTTGGTTCTCCTACGCGTGGGGGGGTACTGGGGGATAAACCCCACGATAAACTCATCTTT.

By its share, this clone is medium-sized (0.01 to 0.1%). This chain joins TRDV2 and TRDJ3; 12 nucleotides agree with TRDD3. CDR3 length equals 22 residues. The germline V gene encodes CDR1 GEAIGNYY and CDR2 EKD. After removal of 0 bases from V and 0 bases from J, the junction contained 11 bases not matched to a gene. The CDR3 spells CACDTGPTGGYPSSWDTRQMFF. The CDR3 bases are TGTGCCTGTGACACCGGCCCAACTGGGGGATACCCTAGCTCCTGGGACACCCGACAGATGTTTTTC.